This TCR beta chain was sequenced in a study of PD-1 blockade in classical Hodgkin lymphoma. V was cut by 4 bases and J by 5 bases, with 9 bases left in between. From germline, CDR1 is MNHNS and CDR2 SASEGT. The CDR3 spans 13 residues. General observations from the study: Newly diagnosed patients had diversity similar to the baseline diversity of complete responders. A significant rise in TCR diversity was seen by C4D1 for CD4+ cells but not for CD8+ cells.

Time point specified: cycle 4 day 1 (C4D1), after about 6 weeks of nivolumab. Every patient relapsed after autologous stem cell transplantation, and brentuximab vedotin exposure varied. Magnetic negative selection was used to purify CD4+ T cells from PBMCs that had been thawed. Sequencing used immunoSEQ multiplex PCR; TCRdb keeps in-frame clones, though not all of them. In the table there are fewer than 35,000 clones, more than 85% of which are singletons. About this clone itself: Its antigen is undetermined.

Sequencing was performed on CD4+ T cells from blood, taken before the fourth cycle of nivolumab. The clonotype was recovered from a human donor with classical Hodgkin lymphoma. The chain is built from TRBV6-1 and TRBJ2-1, with D perhaps TRBD1 (5 bases). The CDR3 spells CASSVVQDNEQFF. The CDR3, as DNA: TGTGCCAGCAGTGTGGTACAGGACAATGAGCAGTTCTTC.